The clone carrying this T cell receptor beta chain has ten or more counts. Germline V gives CDR1 SEHNR, CDR2 FQNEAQ (reference sequence). There are 15 residues in the CDR3. V gave up 5 bases and J gave up 1 base; unmatched junction bases: 5. TCRdb re-analysed the multiplex PCR reads in MiXCR, keeping a single row per CDR3 protein. The repertoire holds about 6,600 distinct CDR3 sequences, around two fifths seen once, with 42% in the top ten. The data originate from a study of breast tumors, draining lymph nodes, adjacent tissues. The J gene is TRBJ2-3, the V gene TRBV7-9, with 8 bases lining up with TRBD2. The receptor was isolated from a female donor with breast cancer. Some clones in this sample may be carry-over from other donors' samples. Sequencing input: tumor-adjacent breast tissue. The CDR3 coding sequence is TGTGCCAGCAGCCAGACTAGCGCACGCACAGATACGCAGTATTTT. Its translation is CASSQTSARTDTQYF.